Below, one T cell receptor beta chain is given with its context. Some clones are missing from TCRdb's copy, which holds only in-frame ones; the method was immunoSEQ multiplex PCR. In the table there are 220,000 or so clones, roughly 82% of which are singletons. These data belong to a study of blood T cell repertoires in COVID-19. Study-level information: T cells, B-cell-depleted T cells, or PBMCs provided the cDNA or gDNA that served as material.

The CDR3 is made up of 13 amino acids. Germline CDR1 is LNHDA and CDR2 is SQIVND (reference sequence). V gave up 9 bases and J gave up 3 bases, with 15 bases separating them. The TCR comes from a woman between 45 and 60 years old who had recovered from COVID-19. The chain uses TRBV19 and TRBJ2-7; tentative D call: TRBD2 (6 bases). The sequenced material came from PBMCs or T cells enriched from blood (not recorded which). CDR3 protein: CASVGGPYYEQYF. CDR3 DNA: TGTGCCAGCGTGGGAGGTCCCTACTACGAGCAGTACTTC.